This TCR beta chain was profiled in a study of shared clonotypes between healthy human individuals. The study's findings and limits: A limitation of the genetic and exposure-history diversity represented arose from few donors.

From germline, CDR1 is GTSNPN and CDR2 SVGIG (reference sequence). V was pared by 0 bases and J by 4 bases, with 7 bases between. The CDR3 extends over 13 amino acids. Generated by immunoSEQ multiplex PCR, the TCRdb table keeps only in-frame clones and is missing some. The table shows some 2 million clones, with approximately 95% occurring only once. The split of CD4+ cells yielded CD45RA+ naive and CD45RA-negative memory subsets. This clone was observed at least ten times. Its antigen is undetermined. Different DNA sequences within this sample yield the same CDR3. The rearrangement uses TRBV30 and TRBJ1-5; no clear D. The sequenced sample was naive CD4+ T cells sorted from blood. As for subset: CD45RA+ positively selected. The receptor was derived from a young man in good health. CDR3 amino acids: CAWSVLGNQPQHF. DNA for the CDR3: TGTGCCTGGAGTGTACTGGGTAATCAGCCCCAGCATTTT. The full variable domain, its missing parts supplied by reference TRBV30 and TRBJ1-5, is SQTIHQWPATLVQPVGSPLSLECTVEGTSNPNLYWYRQAAGRGLQLLFYSVGIGQISSEVPQNLSASRPQDRQFILSSKKLLLSDSGFYLCAWSVLGNQPQHFGDGTRLSIL.